The rows below give T cell receptor beta chains drawn from one sample of a study of early T cells in non-severe SARS-CoV-2 infection. Each CDR3 protein gets one entry after TCRdb re-called the 5' RACE reads with MiXCR. The top ten clones hold around 7.3% of a sample with about 80,000 distinct CDR3 sequences, around 5% of them seen once. The input for sequencing was whole blood, taken at baseline. The receptors originated from an adult who was a healthcare worker with PCR-confirmed SARS-CoV-2 infection or an uninfected control (not recorded which). Each CDR3 is given with its conserved first and last residue. Fields, in order: V gene, clone size, J gene, CDR3 length, D gene, CDR3 DNA, CDR3 protein. The D gene is left open where the match is weak. Clone sizes are given selectively: once, few, many, or a class where the clone is expanded.

V gene: TRBV5-1; clone size: few; J gene: TRBJ2-7; CDR3 length: 11; D gene: -; CDR3 DNA: TGCGCCAGCAGCTCAAGGGGGGAGCAGTACTTC; CDR3 protein: CASSSRGEQYF
V gene: TRBV7-2; clone size: many; J gene: TRBJ2-3; CDR3 length: 15; D gene: -; CDR3 DNA: TGTGCCAGTCCCCGGGATAGCGAGGGGGCAGATACGCAGTATTTT; CDR3 protein: CASPRDSEGADTQYF
V gene: TRBV6-5; clone size: many; J gene: TRBJ1-1; CDR3 length: 16; D gene: -; CDR3 DNA: TGTGCCAGCAGTTACTCAAAGGTGGGGGGCTTCCCTGAAGCTTTCTTT; CDR3 protein: CASSYSKVGGFPEAFF
V gene: TRBV7-6; clone size: many; J gene: TRBJ2-7; CDR3 length: 14; D gene: TRBD1; CDR3 DNA: TGTGCCAGCAGCTTAGGGACAGGGACCTACGAGCAGTACTTC; CDR3 protein: CASSLGTGTYEQYF
V gene: TRBV9; clone size: many; J gene: TRBJ2-1; CDR3 length: 17; D gene: TRBD2; CDR3 DNA: TGTGCCAGCAGCGTAGTGGGACTAGCGGGAGTCCACAATGAGCAGTTCTTC; CDR3 protein: CASSVVGLAGVHNEQFF
V gene: TRBV30; clone size: -; J gene: TRBJ2-5; CDR3 length: 17; D gene: TRBD2; CDR3 DNA: TGTGCCTGGAGTGTACGTCATCAAGGACTAGCAGGAGAGACCCAGTACTTC; CDR3 protein: CAWSVRHQGLAGETQYF
V gene: TRBV2; clone size: few; J gene: TRBJ1-1; CDR3 length: 13; D gene: -; CDR3 DNA: TGTGCCAGCAGTGGAGGGGAGCTCACTGAAGCTTTCTTT; CDR3 protein: CASSGGELTEAFF
V gene: TRBV7-9; clone size: many; J gene: TRBJ1-2; CDR3 length: 15; D gene: -; CDR3 DNA: TGTGCCAGCAGCTTAGGGAGGAGAGATGGCTATGGCTACACCTTC; CDR3 protein: CASSLGRRDGYGYTF
V gene: TRBV24-1; clone size: many; J gene: TRBJ2-7; CDR3 length: 13; D gene: -; CDR3 DNA: TGTGCCACCAGTGCCCCAGACGGCTACGAGCAGTACTTC; CDR3 protein: CATSAPDGYEQYF
V gene: TRBV7-6; clone size: many; J gene: TRBJ2-2; CDR3 length: 17; D gene: TRBD2; CDR3 DNA: TGTGCCAGCAGCTTAGAGGGAGTAGCGGGACGCACCGGGGAGCTGTTTTTT; CDR3 protein: CASSLEGVAGRTGELFF
V gene: TRBV20-1; clone size: few; J gene: TRBJ2-3; CDR3 length: 15; D gene: TRBD1; CDR3 DNA: TGCAGTGCTAGAGATAGGGGGCTGGGCACAGATACGCAGTATTTT; CDR3 protein: CSARDRGLGTDTQYF
V gene: TRBV4-2; clone size: many; J gene: TRBJ2-7; CDR3 length: 16; D gene: -; CDR3 DNA: TGTGCCAGCAGCCAAGAACCTAGCGTTAGCTCCTACGAGCAGTACTTC; CDR3 protein: CASSQEPSVSSYEQYF
V gene: TRBV5-4; clone size: few; J gene: TRBJ2-3; CDR3 length: 13; D gene: -; CDR3 DNA: TGTGCCAGCAGCGGCATAGTGACAGATACGCAGTATTTT; CDR3 protein: CASSGIVTDTQYF
V gene: TRBV29-1; clone size: -; J gene: TRBJ1-2; CDR3 length: 11; D gene: -; CDR3 DNA: TGCAGCGTTGAAACGGTCTATGGCTACACCTTC; CDR3 protein: CSVETVYGYTF
V gene: TRBV29-1; clone size: few; J gene: TRBJ2-2; CDR3 length: 14; D gene: TRBD1; CDR3 DNA: TGCAGCGGCGGACAGGGGGCGGGAGCCGGGGAGCTGTTTTTT; CDR3 protein: CSGGQGAGAGELFF
V gene: TRBV5-1; clone size: few; J gene: TRBJ2-7; CDR3 length: 13; D gene: TRBD2; CDR3 DNA: TGCGCCAGCAGCCCGGGGGGGTCCTACGAGCAGTACTTC; CDR3 protein: CASSPGGSYEQYF
V gene: TRBV20-1; clone size: -; J gene: TRBJ1-2; CDR3 length: 14; D gene: -; CDR3 DNA: TGCAGTGCTAGAGATCGGGGGCAGGGACCTGGCTACACCTTC; CDR3 protein: CSARDRGQGPGYTF
V gene: TRBV27; clone size: many; J gene: TRBJ2-7; CDR3 length: 15; D gene: TRBD2; CDR3 DNA: TGTGCCAGCAGCCTGGTTGGGGGAGGGCCCTACGAGCAGTACTTC; CDR3 protein: CASSLVGGGPYEQYF
V gene: TRBV9; clone size: few; J gene: TRBJ1-1; CDR3 length: 15; D gene: TRBD1; CDR3 DNA: TGTGCCAGCAGCCCGACAGGGGGCTATGCGGGTGAAGCTTTCTTT; CDR3 protein: CASSPTGGYAGEAFF
V gene: TRBV5-1; clone size: many; J gene: TRBJ2-1; CDR3 length: 16; D gene: TRBD2; CDR3 DNA: TGCGCCAGCAGGACGTTACTAGCGGGAGTATCCAATGAGCAGTTCTTC; CDR3 protein: CASRTLLAGVSNEQFF
V gene: TRBV19; clone size: -; J gene: TRBJ2-7; CDR3 length: 14; D gene: -; CDR3 DNA: TGTGCCAGTAGTACGGACAGATCGTCGGGGGAGCAGTACTTC; CDR3 protein: CASSTDRSSGEQYF
V gene: TRBV2; clone size: many; J gene: TRBJ2-2; CDR3 length: 15; D gene: TRBD1; CDR3 DNA: TGTGCCAGCATAGTGACAGGGATGAACACCGGGGAGCTGTTTTTT; CDR3 protein: CASIVTGMNTGELFF
V gene: TRBV4-1; clone size: few; J gene: TRBJ2-7; CDR3 length: 16; D gene: TRBD2; CDR3 DNA: TGCGCCAGCAGCCAAGATCTAGGGACTAGCGGGAGAGAGCAGTACTTC; CDR3 protein: CASSQDLGTSGREQYF
V gene: TRBV20-1; clone size: many; J gene: TRBJ1-1; CDR3 length: 13; D gene: -; CDR3 DNA: TGCAGTCCCTCCGGGGCGGTGAACACTGAAGCTTTCTTT; CDR3 protein: CSPSGAVNTEAFF
V gene: TRBV9; clone size: few; J gene: TRBJ2-2; CDR3 length: 18; D gene: TRBD1; CDR3 DNA: TGTGCCAGCAGCGTAGGCACAGGGGCCCTAGCGAACACCGGGGAGCTGTTTTTT; CDR3 protein: CASSVGTGALANTGELFF
V gene: TRBV20-1; clone size: -; J gene: TRBJ2-3; CDR3 length: 13; D gene: -; CDR3 DNA: TGCAGTGCTAGAACGGACCGCACAGATACGCAGTATTTT; CDR3 protein: CSARTDRTDTQYF
V gene: TRBV29-1; clone size: few; J gene: TRBJ1-5; CDR3 length: 12; D gene: -; CDR3 DNA: TGCAGCGTCGGGACGGACAATCAGCCCCAGCATTTT; CDR3 protein: CSVGTDNQPQHF
V gene: TRBV19; clone size: many; J gene: TRBJ1-4; CDR3 length: 14; D gene: -; CDR3 DNA: TGTGCCAGTAGCCGGACGGGAACTAATGAAAAACTGTTTTTT; CDR3 protein: CASSRTGTNEKLFF
V gene: TRBV7-6; clone size: few; J gene: TRBJ1-2; CDR3 length: 14; D gene: TRBD1; CDR3 DNA: TGTGCCAGCAGCTCCCAGACAGGGAGCTATGGCTACACCTTC; CDR3 protein: CASSSQTGSYGYTF
V gene: TRBV20-1; clone size: many; J gene: TRBJ1-5; CDR3 length: 15; D gene: TRBD1; CDR3 DNA: TGCAGTGCTTCTACGCGACAGGGGGCAACTCAGCCCCAGCATTTT; CDR3 protein: CSASTRQGATQPQHF
V gene: TRBV7-8; clone size: many; J gene: TRBJ1-5; CDR3 length: 16; D gene: -; CDR3 DNA: TGTGCCAGCAGCTTAGGATTGGGGGGTCCCAATCAGCCCCAGCATTTT; CDR3 protein: CASSLGLGGPNQPQHF
V gene: TRBV20-1; clone size: many; J gene: TRBJ2-7; CDR3 length: 13; D gene: -; CDR3 DNA: TGCAGTGCTAGAGATCAAGGGGACTACGAGCAGTACTTC; CDR3 protein: CSARDQGDYEQYF
V gene: TRBV12-3/TRBV12-4; clone size: -; J gene: TRBJ1-1; CDR3 length: 13; D gene: -; CDR3 DNA: TGTGCCAGCAGTTTAGCAGGGGGAACTGAAGCTTTCTTT; CDR3 protein: CASSLAGGTEAFF
V gene: TRBV13; clone size: many; J gene: TRBJ1-5; CDR3 length: 13; D gene: -; CDR3 DNA: TGTGCCAGCAGCTTAGGAAGCAATCAGCCCCAGCATTTT; CDR3 protein: CASSLGSNQPQHF
V gene: TRBV5-5; clone size: many; J gene: TRBJ2-1; CDR3 length: 16; D gene: -; CDR3 DNA: TGTGCCAGCAGCTTGGCGGGGGCCAGCTCCTACAATGAGCAGTTCTTC; CDR3 protein: CASSLAGASSYNEQFF